These T cell receptor beta chains were read from a single sample in a study of PD-L1 blockade in urothelial cancer. The protocol was immunoSEQ multiplex PCR, while the TCRdb copy is restricted to in-frame clones and leaves out a portion. The sample includes roughly 56,000 clones, approximately 86% of them seen just once. The specimen was PBMCs, collected around atezolizumab (anti-PD-L1) treatment. Receptor source: a man in his 60s with urothelial cancer. Both conserved end residues are part of each CDR3. The D gene is left open where the match is weak. Clone size is given for some rows only: seen once, a few or many times, or a class if the clone is expanded.

J gene,clone size,D gene,V gene,CDR3 protein,CDR3 DNA
TRBJ2-7,once,TRBD2,TRBV5-1,CASSLGGSGGIYEQYF,TGCGCCAGCAGCTTGGGGGGTAGCGGGGGTATCTACGAGCAGTACTTC
TRBJ1-1,NA,NA,TRBV4-1,CASSLGQTEAFF,TGCGCCAGCAGCCTCGGACAGACTGAAGCTTTCTTT
TRBJ1-4,NA,TRBD1,TRBV30,CAWSVWGQGGEKLFF,TGTGCCTGGAGTGTATGGGGGCAGGGGGGCGAAAAACTGTTTTTT
TRBJ2-7,once,TRBD1,TRBV29-1,CSAGTGLYEQYF,TGCAGCGCGGGGACAGGGCTCTACGAGCAGTACTTC
TRBJ1-4,few,TRBD1,TRBV6-5,CASSTGVEKLFF,TGTGCCAGCAGTACAGGGGTAGAAAAACTGTTTTTT
TRBJ2-5,NA,TRBD1,TRBV30,CAWGFGNRGGETQYF,TGTGCCTGGGGATTCGGGAACAGGGGCGGTGAGACCCAGTACTTC
TRBJ1-6,NA,NA,TRBV6-1,CASSEGSSYNSPLHF,TGTGCCAGCAGTGAGGGGAGCTCCTATAATTCACCCCTCCACTTT
TRBJ1-2,NA,NA,TRBV5-6,CASRAGWTARSFYGYTF,TGTGCCAGCAGGGCGGGTTGGACAGCCCGATCCTTCTATGGCTACACCTTC
TRBJ2-5,NA,TRBD1,TRBV27,CASSLKVFGTPRGETQYF,TGTGCCAGCAGTTTAAAGGTTTTTGGGACACCCAGGGGGGAGACCCAGTACTTC
TRBJ2-2,NA,NA,TRBV6-1,CASQKGGAGELFF,TGTGCCAGCCAAAAGGGCGGGGCCGGGGAGCTGTTTTTT
TRBJ2-5,NA,NA,TRBV7-9,CASSLQGSGARTQYF,TGTGCCAGCAGCTTACAGGGGTCCGGGGCTCGGACCCAGTACTTC
TRBJ1-1,NA,NA,TRBV7-9,CASSLAGGAMNTEAFF,TGTGCCAGCAGTTTAGCCGGAGGGGCGATGAACACTGAAGCTTTCTTT
TRBJ1-1,NA,NA,TRBV4-1,CASSQEGTGEAFF,TGCGCCAGCAGCCAGGAAGGGACTGGTGAAGCTTTCTTT
TRBJ2-3,NA,TRBD1,TRBV5-1,CASSSGQTTDTQYF,TGCGCCAGCAGCTCGGGACAGACAACAGATACGCAGTATTTT
TRBJ2-1,NA,NA,TRBV6-4,CASSAGTHEQFF,TGTGCCAGCAGTGCAGGAACCCATGAGCAGTTCTTC
TRBJ2-6,NA,TRBD2,TRBV5-1,CASSPHRGVPGANVLTF,TGCGCCAGCAGCCCACACCGGGGGGTCCCTGGGGCCAACGTCCTGACTTTC
TRBJ2-7,once,NA,TRBV19,CASSISIHYEQYF,TGTGCCAGTAGTATCTCAATACACTACGAGCAGTACTTC